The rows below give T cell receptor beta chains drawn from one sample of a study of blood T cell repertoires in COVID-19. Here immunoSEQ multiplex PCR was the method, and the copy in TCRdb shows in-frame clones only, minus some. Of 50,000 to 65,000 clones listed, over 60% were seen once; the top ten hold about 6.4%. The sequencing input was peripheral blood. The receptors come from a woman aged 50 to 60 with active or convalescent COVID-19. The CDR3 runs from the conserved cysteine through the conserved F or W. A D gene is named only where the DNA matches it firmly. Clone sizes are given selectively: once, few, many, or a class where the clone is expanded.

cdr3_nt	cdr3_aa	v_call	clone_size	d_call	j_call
TGTGCCAGCTCACCTCCGGGGGGGCAGCCCCAGCATTTT	CASSPPGGQPQHF	TRBV18	NA	NA	TRBJ1-5
TGTGCCAGCATGGGGAGGGTCGGGAGCTGGGGCTACACCTTC	CASMGRVGSWGYTF	TRBV6-5	NA	NA	TRBJ1-2
TGCGCCAGCAGCTTGGGGCTAGCGGATTACAATGAGCAGTTCTTC	CASSLGLADYNEQFF	TRBV5-1	NA	TRBD2	TRBJ2-1
TGTGCCAGCAGTGGTCACTCGCGACGGAGCTCCTACGAGCAGTACTTC	CASSGHSRRSSYEQYF	TRBV2	NA	NA	TRBJ2-7
TGTGCCAGCAGCTTAGGTGCGGGGAGAGGATATGAGACCCAGTACTTC	CASSLGAGRGYETQYF	TRBV7-9	NA	NA	TRBJ2-5
TGCGCCAGCAGCCAAGTAGGAGACAGGGGATATGAAAAACTGTTTTTT	CASSQVGDRGYEKLFF	TRBV4-1	NA	TRBD1	TRBJ1-4
TGTGCCAGCAGTCTCGGCCCGGGACTAGCGGGAGATACGCAGTATTTT	CASSLGPGLAGDTQYF	TRBV3-1/TRBV3-2	NA	TRBD2	TRBJ2-3
TGCGCCAGCAGCTTTATAATAAAAGAGACCCAGTACTTC	CASSFIIKETQYF	TRBV5-1	NA	NA	TRBJ2-5
TGTGCCAGCAGCGTAGGGGTTAGCGGCTCCTACGAGCAGTACTTC	CASSVGVSGSYEQYF	TRBV9	once	NA	TRBJ2-7
TGTGCCACCAGTGATGTCACCTACAATGAGCAGTTCTTC	CATSDVTYNEQFF	TRBV24-1	NA	NA	TRBJ2-1
TGTGCCTGGAGATTCCCGGGACAGGGCTACTATGGCTACACCTTC	CAWRFPGQGYYGYTF	TRBV30	NA	TRBD1	TRBJ1-2
TGTGCCAGCAGTTTCCAGTTATGGGGAGGCTCTGGAAACACCATATATTTT	CASSFQLWGGSGNTIYF	TRBV28	NA	NA	TRBJ1-3
TGTGCCATCATGGGGACTAGCGGGGGGAGCACAGATACGCAGTATTTT	CAIMGTSGGSTDTQYF	TRBV10-3	NA	TRBD2	TRBJ2-3
TGTGCCAGCAGCTTACGCATATCGCGGCAATCTGAAGCTTTCTTT	CASSLRISRQSEAFF	TRBV11-1	NA	NA	TRBJ1-1
TGTGCCAGTAGTAGGGGAGGACAGGGGGCATTATTCGCTGGCTACACCTTC	CASSRGGQGALFAGYTF	TRBV19	NA	TRBD1	TRBJ1-2
TGTGCCAGCAGTTACTCGGCTAGCGGGAGGGGTGAGCAGTTCTTC	CASSYSASGRGEQFF	TRBV6-5	NA	TRBD2	TRBJ2-1
TGTGCCAGCAGCCCGAACAGGGGTCAGCCCCAGCATTTT	CASSPNRGQPQHF	TRBV5-5	NA	TRBD1	TRBJ1-5